The TCR beta chain under discussion was sequenced for a study of CD8+ T cells in alopecia areata (dated by TCRdb to the late 2010s). Regarding the research as a whole: The study used high-throughput TCRbeta sequencing to examine T cell clonal expansion in alopecia areata, in both the C3H/HeJ mouse model and human patients. RNA was extracted with the PAXgene miRNA kit for fixed scalp, the miRNeasy kit for PBMCs, and the RNeasy kit for mouse skin. Scalp tissue and sorted CD4+ and CD8+ peripheral blood T cells from patchy and totalis/universalis alopecia areata patients and from healthy controls were covered by human TCRbeta sequencing. Scalp clonality was compared among normal scalp (n=4), patchy alopecia areata scalp (n=8), and alopecia totalis/universalis scalp (n=8). immunoSEQ multiplex PCR using 35 Vbeta forward primers and 13 Jbeta reverse primers was used to amplify TCRbeta CDR3 regions.

PBMCs were isolated by density centrifugation and stained for CD3, CD4 and CD8, after which CD4+ and CD8+ T cells were sorted on a FACSAria. Scalp biopsies and blood samples were provided by unaffected controls. The germline V gene provides CDR1 LGHNA and CDR2 YNFKEQ. The CDR3, cysteine through phenylalanine, is 15 amino acids long. CDR3 DNA only is kept here, 45 bases in frame from base 1. V sheds 1 base and J sheds 3 bases, leaving 10 bases between their ends. Comments on this clone: Its antigen remains unidentified. No much larger clone exists at a distance of one base, and base qualities are not known.

Results and caveats for the whole study, not just this receptor: Shared TCR sequences between patients were less evident than in mice, which may be partly attributable to HLA diversity in the patient population. Lesional scalp, especially in alopecia totalis/universalis, showed higher clonality and more expanded CD8+ clones than normal scalp, suggesting antigenic drive. Unlike mouse skin, where gammadelta T cells dominate, normal human skin contains resident alphabeta T cells that get sequenced too, which complicates analysis of the scalp TCR repertoire.

Library preparation was by the immunoSEQ multiplex PCR assay. For TCR sequencing, RNA was extracted from every sample and reverse transcribed into cDNA to serve as template. SuperScript III was used to make first-strand cDNA, primed with a 2:1 mix of oligo-dT and random hexamers. A synthetic immune receptor repertoire was used to assess amplification bias, and residual bias was removed computationally. Under the source paper's analysis protocol: Raw reads were preprocessed to remove errors, and CDR3 was defined by IMGT conventions from the conserved cysteine to phenylalanine. To get clonality, Shannon entropy was normalized by log2 of the number of productive unique TCRs and the result was subtracted from 1. Whether scalp clones were CD4 or CD8 was inferred by matching scalp TCRbeta sequences against CD4 and CD8 repertoires sorted from blood. TCRdb took over this immuneACCESS table, retaining in-frame rearrangements with V and J assigned. Such tables are incomplete; in checked studies, under half of the missing clones stem from an unresolved V gene, and the remainder is unexplained. D and trimming were read from the DNA, whereas the V and J calls and clone size are those reported in that table. The sample yields about 140,000 clones; about 60% were counted once. Clones ranked in the top ten supply under 5.5% of the sample.

This TCR came from a human donor in good health. Input material: CD4+ T cells sorted from blood. The chain employs TRBV4-2 and TRBJ1-3; the D gene identity is not certain. The CDR3 in this case is CASSQGRVNGNTIYF. The sequenced DNA is TGTGCCAGCAGCCAAGGCCGGGTCAATGGAAACACCATATATTTT.